A selection of T cell receptor beta chains follows, all from one sample in a study of blood T cells in healthy people across ages. TCRdb used MiXCR to reprocess the 5' RACE reads, holding one entry per CDR3 protein. The sample has about 670,000 distinct CDR3 sequences, roughly half seen once. The specimen was blood. The receptors here all came from a woman of 80 years or more in good health. Each CDR3 is given with its conserved first and last residue. D genes are given only for firm matches. Where a row states a size, it is once, few, many or the class of an expanded clone; other rows omit it.

d_call clone_size j_call v_call cdr3_aa cdr3_nt
TRBD2 NA TRBJ2-3 TRBV20-1 CSAEAGVATDTQYF TGCAGTGCCGAAGCGGGAGTGGCCACAGATACGCAGTATTTT
TRBD1 NA TRBJ2-3 TRBV29-1 CSVGQGRATDTQYF TGCAGCGTTGGACAGGGTAGGGCCACAGATACGCAGTATTTT
TRBD2 NA TRBJ2-1 TRBV29-1 CSVDSGSHNEQFF TGCAGCGTAGATAGCGGGAGCCACAATGAGCAGTTCTTC
TRBD1 many TRBJ2-3 TRBV5-1 CASSLTGDRTDTQYF TGCGCCAGCAGCTTGACAGGGGATCGGACAGATACGCAGTATTTT
NA NA TRBJ2-3 TRBV7-3 CASHPGGPGTGTQYF TGTGCCAGCCACCCCGGGGGACCAGGAACAGGTACGCAGTATTTT
NA NA TRBJ2-3 TRBV12-5 CASGLSDTQYF TGTGCTAGTGGTTTGTCGGATACGCAGTATTTT
NA NA TRBJ2-5 TRBV7-9 CASSSTVQETQYF TGTGCCAGTAGCTCGACAGTACAAGAGACCCAGTACTTC
NA NA TRBJ1-4 TRBV2 CASSEMAGWTNEKLFF TGTGCCAGCAGTGAGATGGCAGGGTGGACTAATGAAAAACTGTTTTTT
NA few TRBJ1-4 TRBV3-1 CASSPQWGNEKLFF TGTGCCAGCAGCCCCCAGTGGGGTAATGAAAAACTGTTTTTT
NA many TRBJ2-1 TRBV5-1 CASSLENLVNNEQFF TGCGCCAGCAGCTTGGAAAATCTAGTCAACAATGAGCAGTTCTTC
NA NA TRBJ2-3 TRBV10-3 CAITGSTDTQYF TGTGCCATCACAGGGAGCACAGATACGCAGTATTTT
NA NA TRBJ1-5 TRBV27 CASSSGGYNQPQHF TGTGCCAGCAGCTCTGGGGGCTACAATCAGCCCCAGCATTTT
NA NA TRBJ2-7 TRBV27 CASIGLSSYEQYF TGTGCCAGCATAGGGCTAAGCTCCTACGAGCAGTACTTC
TRBD1 few TRBJ1-5 TRBV7-8 CASSLDGQGEQPQHF TGTGCCAGCAGCTTAGACGGACAGGGAGAACAGCCCCAGCATTTT
TRBD2 many TRBJ2-7 TRBV20-1 CSATTIPGLAGRIYEQYF TGCAGTGCTACGACTATACCGGGACTAGCGGGAAGGATCTACGAGCAGTACTTC
NA once TRBJ2-7 TRBV7-9 CASSPTSRPYEQYF TGTGCCAGCAGCCCAACCTCTCGGCCCTACGAGCAGTACTTC
NA few TRBJ1-2 TRBV27 CASSSATGHYGYTF TGTGCCAGCAGTTCCGCTACAGGGCACTATGGCTACACCTTC
NA few TRBJ1-4 TRBV11-2 CASRTLGGLDEKLFF TGTGCCAGCAGAACCCTTGGGGGATTGGATGAAAAACTGTTTTTT
NA NA TRBJ2-3 TRBV7-8 CASRVSPWKLRPGPGGTDTQYF TGTGCCAGCCGCGTTAGTCCTTGGAAGTTAAGGCCAGGGCCCGGGGGCACAGATACGCAGTATTTT
NA NA TRBJ2-4 TRBV6-2/TRBV6-3 CASSYGASSKNIQYF TGTGCCAGCAGTTACGGGGCGTCTTCCAAAAACATTCAGTACTTC
NA many TRBJ2-3 TRBV5-1 CASSRGTLNPLDTQYF TGCGCCAGCAGCCGCGGGACTCTAAATCCCCTAGATACGCAGTATTTT
NA few TRBJ1-5 TRBV7-3 CASSLNGGKAQPQHF TGTGCCAGCAGCTTAAATGGAGGGAAGGCTCAGCCCCAGCATTTT
NA NA TRBJ2-1 TRBV7-9 CASSIRPAVYNEQFF TGTGCCAGCAGCATAAGACCAGCGGTCTACAATGAGCAGTTCTTC
TRBD2 NA TRBJ2-3 TRBV9 CASSVTSGGYSTDTQYF TGTGCCAGCAGCGTGACTAGCGGGGGGTATAGCACAGATACGCAGTATTTT
TRBD1 many TRBJ2-1 TRBV5-1 CASSLGQGARNEQFF TGCGCCAGCAGCTTGGGACAGGGGGCAAGGAATGAGCAGTTCTTC
NA many TRBJ2-1 TRBV6-6 CASSSRKDRGWEQFF TGTGCCAGCAGTTCTCGAAAGGACCGCGGGTGGGAGCAGTTCTTC
NA once TRBJ2-1 TRBV7-9 CASSSSWNERFF TGTGCCAGCAGCTCAAGCTGGAATGAGCGGTTCTTC
TRBD2 many TRBJ2-7 TRBV28 CASSASGVHLYEQYF TGTGCCAGCAGCGCAAGCGGGGTCCACCTCTACGAGCAGTACTTC
NA NA TRBJ2-3 TRBV27 CASSPSLGVFTDTQYF TGTGCCAGCAGTCCATCCCTCGGGGTATTCACAGATACGCAGTATTTT
NA NA TRBJ2-2 TRBV6-6 CASSYSGRGGGELFF TGTGCCAGCAGTTACTCGGGAAGGGGCGGCGGGGAGCTGTTTTTT
TRBD1 few TRBJ1-5 TRBV20-1 CSARGAGGRGSQPQHF TGCAGTGCTAGAGGGGCAGGGGGAAGAGGAAGTCAGCCCCAGCATTTT
NA NA TRBJ1-4 TRBV7-9 CASSLARGIATNEKLFF TGTGCCAGCAGCTTAGCGCGCGGCATAGCAACTAATGAAAAACTGTTTTTT
TRBD1 NA TRBJ1-6 TRBV18 CASSPPWTGGFNSPLHF TGTGCCAGCTCACCACCGTGGACAGGGGGCTTTAATTCACCCCTCCACTTT
NA many TRBJ2-3 TRBV20-1 CSARIAAHTDTQYF TGCAGTGCTAGAATAGCGGCCCACACAGATACGCAGTATTTT
TRBD2 many TRBJ2-1 TRBV12-3/TRBV12-4 CASRSSGRAGQFF TGTGCCAGCAGGTCTAGCGGGAGGGCTGGGCAGTTCTTC
NA NA TRBJ1-5 TRBV20-1 CSARVRTADQPQHF TGCAGTGCTAGAGTTAGGACGGCGGATCAGCCCCAGCATTTT
NA NA TRBJ2-7 TRBV10-3 CAISESGGSSYEQYF TGTGCCATCAGTGAGTCGGGGGGCTCGTCCTACGAGCAGTACTTC
NA many TRBJ1-2 TRBV7-9 CASSGQGGYGYTF TGTGCCAGCAGCGGGCAGGGAGGCTATGGCTACACCTTC
NA NA TRBJ1-1 TRBV5-1 CASSLGSGGTEAFF TGCGCCAGCAGCTTGGGGTCGGGGGGGACTGAAGCTTTCTTT
TRBD2 NA TRBJ2-7 TRBV5-1 CASSLRTSGTRGKVYEQYF TGCGCCAGCAGCTTGCGGACCAGCGGGACTCGGGGTAAGGTCTACGAGCAGTACTTC
TRBD1 NA TRBJ2-3 TRBV25-1 CASSGLSRQGTSTDTQYF TGTGCCAGCAGTGGACTAAGTCGACAGGGCACTAGCACAGATACGCAGTATTTT
TRBD2 many TRBJ2-3 TRBV5-1 CASSGVRLADTDTQYF TGCGCCAGCAGCGGGGTGCGTCTAGCGGACACAGATACGCAGTATTTT
NA NA TRBJ2-1 TRBV7-2 CASSLAGGVTGSYNEQFF TGTGCCAGCAGCTTAGCCGGGGGGGTGACAGGGAGCTATAATGAGCAGTTCTTC
NA NA TRBJ1-1 TRBV6-5 CASGYRWGGMNTEAFF TGTGCCAGCGGTTATAGGTGGGGGGGAATGAACACTGAAGCTTTCTTT
TRBD2 NA TRBJ2-3 TRBV29-1 CSVAKRLAGVADTQYF TGCAGCGTTGCCAAGCGACTAGCGGGAGTAGCGGATACGCAGTATTTT